Shown below are 13 T cell receptor beta chains from a single sample sequenced in a study of blood T cell repertoires in COVID-19. Assay used: immunoSEQ multiplex PCR; TCRdb lists only in-frame clones, some missing. There are tens of thousands of clones in the sample; roughly 87% occur only once, and about 15% lies in the top ten. Sequencing was done on a sample of peripheral blood. The receptors were gathered from a male donor with acute or convalescent COVID-19.

V is TRBV18 and J is TRBJ2-5, with TRBD1 matching over 7 bases. Trimming cost V 4 bases and J 4 bases; bases outside gene matches: 6. This CDR3 has 14 residues. Germline V gene data show CDR1 as KGHSH and CDR2 as LQKENI. The CDR3 DNA is TGTGCCAGCTCACTGGGGACAGATACAGAGACCCAGTACTTC. Protein: CASSLGTDTETQYF. Full variable domain (remainder filled in from reference TRBV18 and TRBJ2-5): NAGVMQNPRHLVRRRGQEARLRCSPMKGHSHVYWYRQLPEEGLKFMVYLQKENIIDESGMPKERFSAEFPKEGPSILRIQQVVRGDSAAYFCASSLGTDTETQYFGPGTRLLVL.

The chain uses TRBV11-2 and TRBJ1-2; 9 bases fit TRBD1. The CDR3 consists of 15 residues. Trimming took 4 bases from V and 4 from J; bases not matched to a gene: 7. Germline CDR1 reads SGHAT; CDR2 reads FQNNGV. Here the CDR3 DNA reads TGTGCCAGCAGCTCTAACCCGGGACAGGGCTATGGCTACACCTTC. This encodes CASSSNPGQGYGYTF.

This clone was detected once. The chain is built from TRBV5-8 and TRBJ1-3; tentative D call: TRBD1 (5 bases). There are 15 residues in the CDR3. Germline loops: CDR1 SGHTS, CDR2 YDEGEE. V shed 2 bases and J shed 3 bases, with 12 bases lying between them. The chain's CDR3 is CASSFGGVYGNTIYF. The CDR3 DNA sequence: TGTGCCAGCAGCTTCGGAGGGGTGTATGGAAACACCATATATTTT.

This clone was counted only a few times. The V call is TRBV18, the J call TRBJ1-5, with a weak D call TRBD1 (6 bases). CDR3 length equals 14 residues. Trimming pared 4 bases from V and 1 base from J, leaving 8 bases between. Germline CDR1 reads KGHSH; CDR2 reads LQKENI. CDR3 region: CASSLTGSNQPQHF. CDR3 DNA sequence: TGTGCCAGCTCACTTACAGGGAGCAATCAGCCCCAGCATTTT. Drawing the rest from reference TRBV18 and TRBJ1-5, the complete variable domain is NAGVMQNPRHLVRRRGQEARLRCSPMKGHSHVYWYRQLPEEGLKFMVYLQKENIIDESGMPKERFSAEFPKEGPSILRIQQVVRGDSAAYFCASSLTGSNQPQHFGDGTRLSIL.

This rearrangement joins TRBV5-1 to TRBJ1-2; the match to TRBD1 covers 7 bases. CDR1 and CDR2 (germline): SGHRS, YFSETQ. With 2 bases clipped from V and 1 base from J, the junction kept 8 bases outside the gene matches. The CDR3 spans 16 residues. The CDR3 is CASSFPTGTDNYGYTF. The CDR3 nucleotides are TGCGCCAGCAGCTTTCCTACCGGGACAGATAACTATGGCTACACCTTC.

This chain connects TRBV6-6 to TRBJ2-5; D is undetermined. Between the trimmed V and J ends, which lost 3 bases and 3 bases, there was a span of 11 bases. CDR3 size: 14 residues. Germline CDR1 and CDR2: MNHNY and SVGAGI (reference sequence). The CDR3 nucleotides read TGTGCCAGCAGTTATAGTCAGGTGGAAGAGACCCAGTACTTC. Translated, it gives CASSYSQVEETQYF.

This chain links TRBV6-5 with TRBJ1-1; TRBD1 is a possible D gene (5 bases). Trimming removed 4 bases from V and 6 bases from J, with 12 bases in between. CDR1 and CDR2 from the germline V gene are MNHEY and SVGAGI. The CDR3 is 13 residues long. The CDR3 DNA reads TGTGCCAGCAGTTCCTTAGGGGCAGCTGAAGCTTTCTTT. It yields the protein CASSSLGAAEAFF.

The genes are TRBV27 and TRBJ1-1; 8 nucleotides agree with TRBD1. This CDR3 has 15 residues. CDR1 and CDR2 (germline): MNHEY, SMNVEV (reference sequence). With V trimmed by 5 bases and J by 1 base, 6 bases remained unmatched. The CDR3 spells CASSPRQGQNTEAFF. The CDR3 DNA follows: TGTGCCAGCAGTCCGAGACAGGGGCAGAACACTGAAGCTTTCTTT.

As DNA, the CDR3 is TGTGCCAGCAGTTTACAGGGCCCGGGCACTGAAGCTTTCTTT. Translation gives CASSLQGPGTEAFF. The chain joins TRBV6-6 to TRBJ1-1; D may be TRBD1 (6 bases). There are 14 residues in the CDR3. Trimming took off 4 bases at V and 4 bases at J, with 13 bases between the two ends. CDR1 is MNHNY and CDR2 is SVGAGI in the germline V gene (reference sequence).

This clone showed up just once. The CDR3 protein is CASSPPGGNQPQHF. CDR3 coding DNA: TGTGCCAGCAGCCCTCCGGGGGGGAATCAGCCCCAGCATTTT. The chain couples TRBV5-8 to TRBJ1-5; possibly TRBD1 for D (5 bases). The CDR3 is 14 residues long. V was clipped by 4 bases and J by 4 bases, with 12 bases between them. Germline V gene data show CDR1 as SGHTS and CDR2 as YDEGEE.

This rearrangement joins TRBV14 to TRBJ2-3; TRBD2 is a possible D gene (6 bases). This CDR3 comprises 15 residues. V lost 0 bases and J 1 base, leaving 8 bases between the germline ends. CDR1 and CDR2 (germline): SGHDN, FVKESK. CDR3 coding DNA: TGTGCCAGCAGCCAAGAGTGGGGGGGCACAGATACGCAGTATTTT. It translates to CASSQEWGGTDTQYF.

J is TRBJ2-5 and V is TRBV7-2; D possibly corresponds to TRBD2 (6 bases). Germline CDR1 SGHTA, CDR2 FQGNSA. V dropped 6 bases and J dropped 2 bases, with 10 bases sitting between them. The CDR3 is 13 amino acids. The DNA of the CDR3 is TGTGCCAGCAGTGCGGGGTTACAAGAGACCCAGTACTTC. This gives the protein CASSAGLQETQYF.

The chain is built from TRBV6-6 and TRBJ2-1; a weak D match, TRBD2 (7 bases). V was cut by 2 bases and J by 0 bases, with 11 bases left in between. There are 16 residues in the CDR3. CDR1 and CDR2 from the germline V gene are MNHNY and SVGAGI (reference sequence). CDR3 in amino acids: CASSYRGGTSYNEQFF. DNA for the CDR3: TGTGCCAGCAGTTACCGCGGGGGCACCTCCTACAATGAGCAGTTCTTC.